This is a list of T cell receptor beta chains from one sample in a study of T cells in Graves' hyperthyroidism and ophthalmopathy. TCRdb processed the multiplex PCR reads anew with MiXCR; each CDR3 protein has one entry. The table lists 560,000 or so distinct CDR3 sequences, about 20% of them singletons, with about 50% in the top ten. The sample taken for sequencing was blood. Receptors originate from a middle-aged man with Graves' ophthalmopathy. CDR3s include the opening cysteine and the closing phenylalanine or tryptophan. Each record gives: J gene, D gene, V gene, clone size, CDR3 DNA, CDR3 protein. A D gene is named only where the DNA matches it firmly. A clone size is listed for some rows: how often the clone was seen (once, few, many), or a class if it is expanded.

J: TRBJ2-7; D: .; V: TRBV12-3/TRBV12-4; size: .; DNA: TGTGCCAGCAGTCGCTTGTACGAGCAGTACTTC; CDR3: CASSRLYEQYF
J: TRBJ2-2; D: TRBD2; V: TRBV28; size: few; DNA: TGTGTTAGCGGGAGAGCCGGGGAGCTGTTTTTT; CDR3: CVSGRAGELFF
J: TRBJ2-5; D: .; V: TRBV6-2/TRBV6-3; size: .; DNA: TGTGCCAGCAGTTCCGGCAGGGTGGGTGAGACCCAGTACTTC; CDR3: CASSSGRVGETQYF
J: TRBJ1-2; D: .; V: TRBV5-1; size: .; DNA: TGCGCCAGCAGCTTGGCGGGACCCATAAGGGCCTATGGCTACACCTTC; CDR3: CASSLAGPIRAYGYTF
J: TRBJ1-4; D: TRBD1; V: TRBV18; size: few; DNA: TGTGCCAGCTCACCCTTAAACAGGGGGCTCGGTGAAAAACTGTTTTTT; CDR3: CASSPLNRGLGEKLFF
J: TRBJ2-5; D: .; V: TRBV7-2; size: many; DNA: TGTGCCAGCAGCTTAGGCAGGGCGGAGACCCAGTACTTC; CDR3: CASSLGRAETQYF
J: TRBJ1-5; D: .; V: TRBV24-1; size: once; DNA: TGTGCCACCAGCGAGGGTCTGTCGAGCAATCAGCCCCAGCATTTT; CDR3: CATSEGLSSNQPQHF
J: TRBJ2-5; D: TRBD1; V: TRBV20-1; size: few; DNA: TGCAGTGCGGGACAGGGGATGGGCGAGACCCAGTACTTC; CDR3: CSAGQGMGETQYF
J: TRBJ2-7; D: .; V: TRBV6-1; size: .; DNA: TGTGCCAGCCGCGGTCAGACAGGCTCCTACGAGCAGTACTTC; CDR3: CASRGQTGSYEQYF
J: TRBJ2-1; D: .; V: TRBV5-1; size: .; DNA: TGCGCCAGCAGCTTGGACAACGTCGCTAGCTCCTACAATGAGCAGTTCTTC; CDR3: CASSLDNVASSYNEQFF
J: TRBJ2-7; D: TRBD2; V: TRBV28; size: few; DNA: TGTGCCAGTGTAGCGGGAGGGCCCCACGAGCAGTACTTC; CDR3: CASVAGGPHEQYF
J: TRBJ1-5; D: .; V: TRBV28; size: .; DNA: TGTGCCAGCAGTCCTCAGACGGGGGGTCCTCAAAAGCCCCAGCATTTT; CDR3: CASSPQTGGPQKPQHF
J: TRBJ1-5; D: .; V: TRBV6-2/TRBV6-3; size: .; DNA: TGTGCCAGCAGTTTCGAGGACAGACCCCAGCATTTT; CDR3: CASSFEDRPQHF
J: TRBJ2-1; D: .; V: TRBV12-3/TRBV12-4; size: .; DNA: TGTGCCAGCAGTTTAATCAGGGCGGAGCAGTTCTTC; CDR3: CASSLIRAEQFF
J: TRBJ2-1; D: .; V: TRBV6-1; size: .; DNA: TGTGCCAGCAGTGAATTGGGGTACAATGAGCAGTTCTTC; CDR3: CASSELGYNEQFF
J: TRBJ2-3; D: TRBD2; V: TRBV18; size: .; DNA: TGTGCCAGCTCACCACTAGCGGGAGGTACCACAGATACGCAGTATTTT; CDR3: CASSPLAGGTTDTQYF
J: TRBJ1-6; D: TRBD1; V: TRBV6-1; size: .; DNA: TGCGCCAGCAGTGAGCCCCGGGGGACAGGAGGGGATTCACCCCTCCACTTT; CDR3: CASSEPRGTGGDSPLHF
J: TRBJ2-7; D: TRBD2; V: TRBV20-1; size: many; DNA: TGCAGTGCTAGTAGCCTAGCGGGAGAGCACGAGCAGTACTTC; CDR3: CSASSLAGEHEQYF
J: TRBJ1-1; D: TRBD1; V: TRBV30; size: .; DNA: TGTGCCTGGACCCCTCTACATTCAGGGGGGGCTGAAGCTTTCTTT; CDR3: CAWTPLHSGGAEAFF
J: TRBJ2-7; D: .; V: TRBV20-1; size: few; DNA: TGCAGTGCTAGACAGGGGTACTCCTACGAGCAGTACTTC; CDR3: CSARQGYSYEQYF
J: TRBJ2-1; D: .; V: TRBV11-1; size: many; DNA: TGTGCCAGCAGCTTCTTTTTTATGGGAAGCTCCTACAATGAGCAGTTCTTC; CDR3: CASSFFFMGSSYNEQFF
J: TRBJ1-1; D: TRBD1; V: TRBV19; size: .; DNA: TGTGCCAGTAACCTCCGGGACAGGGGGCTCACTGAAGCTTTCTTT; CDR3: CASNLRDRGLTEAFF
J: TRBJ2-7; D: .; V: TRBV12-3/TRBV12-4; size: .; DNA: TGTGCCAGCAGTTTAAAGGCCCACGAGCAGTACTTC; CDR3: CASSLKAHEQYF
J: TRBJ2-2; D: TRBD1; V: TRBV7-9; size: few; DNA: TGTGCCAGCAGCTCCCCCGGGACAGAGAAAACCGGGGAGCTGTTTTTT; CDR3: CASSSPGTEKTGELFF
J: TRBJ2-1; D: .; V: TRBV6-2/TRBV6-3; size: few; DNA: TGTGCCAGCAGTTCTCGGACCCCCGGCGGTGAGCAGTTCTTC; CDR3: CASSSRTPGGEQFF
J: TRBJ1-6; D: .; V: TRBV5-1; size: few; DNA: TGCGCCAGCAGTCCACAGGGTGTCTCCTATAATTCACCCCTCCACTTT; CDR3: CASSPQGVSYNSPLHF
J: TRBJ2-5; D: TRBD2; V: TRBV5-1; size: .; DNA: TGCGCCAGCATGTCGAGCGGGGGCATCCAAGAGACCCAGTACTTC; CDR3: CASMSSGGIQETQYF
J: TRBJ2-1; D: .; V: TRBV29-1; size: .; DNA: TGCAGCGTTGAAGATCTCGCGGATGAGCAGTTCTTC; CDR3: CSVEDLADEQFF
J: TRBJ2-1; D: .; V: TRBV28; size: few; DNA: TGTGCCAGCAGGTTACAGCAGGGCCTAGCCGACGGGAATGAGCAGTTCTTC; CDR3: CASRLQQGLADGNEQFF
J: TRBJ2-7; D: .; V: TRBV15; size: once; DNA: TGTGCCACCAGCAGACAGGACGAGCAGTACTTC; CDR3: CATSRQDEQYF
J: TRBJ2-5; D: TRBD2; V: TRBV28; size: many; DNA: TGTGCCAGCAGTTTAACGGGACTAAGTTACACACAAGAGACCCAGTACTTC; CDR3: CASSLTGLSYTQETQYF
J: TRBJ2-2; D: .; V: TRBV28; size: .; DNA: TGTGCCAGCACCCCTGCCTCGGAGAACACCGGGGAGCTGTTTTTT; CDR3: CASTPASENTGELFF
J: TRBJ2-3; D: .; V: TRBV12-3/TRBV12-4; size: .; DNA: TGTGCCATCAGGGGACAAAGCGCAGATACGCAGTATTTT; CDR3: CAIRGQSADTQYF
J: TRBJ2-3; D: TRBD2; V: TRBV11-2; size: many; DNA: TGTGCCAGCAGCAGAGGCGCGGGGGAGGTAACAGATACGCAGTATTTT; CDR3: CASSRGAGEVTDTQYF
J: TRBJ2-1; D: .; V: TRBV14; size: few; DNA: TGTGCCAGCAGCCAGACTGAGTGGGTGCAGTTCTTC; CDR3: CASSQTEWVQFF
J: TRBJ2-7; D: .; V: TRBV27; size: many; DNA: TGTGCCAGCAGTCAGACAGGACCCTGGACCTACGAGCAGTACTTC; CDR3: CASSQTGPWTYEQYF
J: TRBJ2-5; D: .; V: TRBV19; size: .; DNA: TGTGCCAGTCGTGAGACATCCCGGGAGACCCAGTACTTC; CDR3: CASRETSRETQYF
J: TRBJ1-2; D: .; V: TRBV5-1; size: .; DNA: TGCGCCAGCAGTCCGAGTTCCTATGGCTACACCTTC; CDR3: CASSPSSYGYTF
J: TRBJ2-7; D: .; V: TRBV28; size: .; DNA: TGTGCCAGCAGTGACACGTTAGGGGAGCAGTACTTC; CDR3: CASSDTLGEQYF
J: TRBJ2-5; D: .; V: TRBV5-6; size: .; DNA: TGTGCCAGCAGCGCTTATTCCCTCAAAGAGACCCAGTACTTC; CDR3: CASSAYSLKETQYF
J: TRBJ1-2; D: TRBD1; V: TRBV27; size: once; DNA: TGTGCCAGCAGTTTTTCCCTACAGGGGAACGAAGGCTACACCTTC; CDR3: CASSFSLQGNEGYTF
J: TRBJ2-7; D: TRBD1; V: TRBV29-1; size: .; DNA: TGCAGCGTTGAAGATAGGACAGGGGAAACCTACGAGCAGTACTTC; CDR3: CSVEDRTGETYEQYF
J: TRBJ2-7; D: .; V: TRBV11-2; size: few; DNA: TGTGCCAGCAGCTTTAGCGTCGTTACCTACGAGCAGTACTTC; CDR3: CASSFSVVTYEQYF
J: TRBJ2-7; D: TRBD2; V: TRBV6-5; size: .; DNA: TGTGCCAGCAGTTACTCGGTTTCGGAGCGGGGTGGATACGAGCAGTACTTC; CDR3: CASSYSVSERGGYEQYF
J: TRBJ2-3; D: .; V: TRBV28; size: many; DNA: TGTGCCAGCACCCCTCGGGGGCTTTTCGGCACAGATACGCAGTATTTT; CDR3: CASTPRGLFGTDTQYF